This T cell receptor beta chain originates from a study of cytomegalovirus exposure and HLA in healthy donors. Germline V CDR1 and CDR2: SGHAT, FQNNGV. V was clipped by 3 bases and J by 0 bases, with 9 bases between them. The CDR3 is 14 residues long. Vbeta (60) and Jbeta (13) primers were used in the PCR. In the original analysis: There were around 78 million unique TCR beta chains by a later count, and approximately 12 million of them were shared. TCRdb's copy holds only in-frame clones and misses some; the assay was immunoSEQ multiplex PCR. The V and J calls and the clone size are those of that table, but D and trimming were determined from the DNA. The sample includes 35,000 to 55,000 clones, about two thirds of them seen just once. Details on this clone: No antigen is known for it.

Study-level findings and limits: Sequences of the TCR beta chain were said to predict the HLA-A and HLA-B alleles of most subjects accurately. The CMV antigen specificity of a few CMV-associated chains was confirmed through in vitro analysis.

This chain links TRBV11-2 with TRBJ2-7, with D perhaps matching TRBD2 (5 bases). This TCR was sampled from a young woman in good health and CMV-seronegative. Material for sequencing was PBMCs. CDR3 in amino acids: CASSFIRDSYEQYF. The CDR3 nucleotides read TGTGCCAGCAGCTTTATCCGGGACTCCTACGAGCAGTACTTC.